The source of this T cell receptor beta chain is a study of shared clonotypes between healthy human individuals. The naive CD8 subset, CD45RO-negative cells positively selected for CCR7, excluded terminally differentiated effector memory CD45RA+ cells. Only Caucasian adults living in Nashville, Tennessee served as donors. Note on this clone: No antigen is known for it.

Sequencing used immunoSEQ multiplex PCR; TCRdb keeps in-frame clones, though not all of them. This sample has just over 2,000,000 clones, with about 95% found just once. General study findings and limits: Naive CD4 clonotype sharing across several donors was 4% to 5%. Large depth notwithstanding, sorted-subset sequencing proved incomplete by rarefaction.

Sequenced sample: naive CD8+ T cells sorted from blood. This TCR was sampled from a young man in good health.

CDR3 in amino acids: CASRQDSSGNTIYF. CDR3 DNA: TGTGCCAGCAGACAAGACAGCTCTGGAAACACCATATATTTT. The chain joins TRBV13 to TRBJ1-3; D is perhaps TRBD1 (5 bases). Looked up from germline, CDR1 is PRHDT and CDR2 is FYEKMQ (reference sequence). With 6 bases removed from V and 0 bases from J, the gap between germline ends came to 9 bases. The CDR3 is made up of 14 amino acids.